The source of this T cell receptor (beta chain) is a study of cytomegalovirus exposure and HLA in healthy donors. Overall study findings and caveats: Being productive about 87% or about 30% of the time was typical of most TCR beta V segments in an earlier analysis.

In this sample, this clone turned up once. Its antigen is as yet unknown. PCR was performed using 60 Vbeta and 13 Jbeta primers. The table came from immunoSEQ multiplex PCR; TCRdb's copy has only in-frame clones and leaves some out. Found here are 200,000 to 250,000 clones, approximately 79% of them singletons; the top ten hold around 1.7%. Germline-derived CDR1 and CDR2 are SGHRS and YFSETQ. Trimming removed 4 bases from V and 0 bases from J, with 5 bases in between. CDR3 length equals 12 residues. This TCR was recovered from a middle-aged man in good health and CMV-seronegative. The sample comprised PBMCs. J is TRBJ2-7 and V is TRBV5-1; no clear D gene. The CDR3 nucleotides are TGCGCCAGCAGCCTTAGCTCCTACGAGCAGTACTTC. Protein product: CASSLSSYEQYF.